This entry lists 7 T cell receptor beta chains sequenced from one sample in a study of T-cell reconstitution after alpha-beta-depleted transplantation in children. The TCRbeta library incorporated unique molecular identifiers. A single record per CDR3 protein comes from TCRdb applying MiXCR to the PCR reads. The top ten clones hold 12% to 15% of a sample with fewer than 550,000 distinct CDR3 sequences, 10% to 12% of them seen once. The material sequenced was PBMCs, mostly from graft donor cells, taken 180 days after TCRalphabeta/CD19-depleted stem cell transplant. All receptors come from a female patient aged 2-9 years who had a stem cell transplant for aplastic anemia, so the T cells may come from the graft donor.

The V gene is TRBV6-1, the J gene TRBJ2-2; D gene unclear. Trimming left V 7 bases short and J 1 base short, with 13 bases between. Germline V gene lookup returns CDR1 MNHNS and CDR2 SASEGT. The CDR3 loop spans 15 amino acids. The CDR3 bases are TGTGCCAGCATCGACCTCTCTTTGAACACCGGGGAGCTGTTTTTT. This sequence encodes CASIDLSLNTGELFF.

This clonotype has just a few counts. The chain is built from TRBV5-1 and TRBJ1-4; D gene unclear. The germline CDR1 and CDR2 sequences are SGHRS and YFSETQ. CDR3 size: 16 residues. V was trimmed by 1 base and J by 3 bases, leaving 13 bases between them. The CDR3 nucleotides read TGCGCCAGCAGCTTGAGGGCCTCGGCCCCTAATGAAAAACTGTTTTTT. It translates to CASSLRASAPNEKLFF.

In its sample, this clonotype was seen a few times. The chain recombines TRBV9 with TRBJ1-1; D call uncertain. The V end lost 0 bases, the J end lost 6 bases, and 18 bases lay between the germline ends. The germline V gene has CDR1 SGDLS and CDR2 YYNGEE. The CDR3 extends over 16 amino acids. The CDR3 DNA sequence: TGTGCCAGCAGCGTAGTCGAAGTAGGGAGGAGCGCTGAAGCTTTCTTT. Translation gives CASSVVEVGRSAEAFF.

This clonotype has ten or more counts. The V call is TRBV20-1, the J call TRBJ2-3, with TRBD2 matching 11 bases. Looked up from germline, CDR1 is DFQATT and CDR2 is SNEGSKA (reference sequence). The CDR3 is 18 amino acids. Germline trimming cut 3 bases from V and 1 base from J; bases unmatched to any gene: 12. CDR3 sequence reads: CSARPDGLAGGGTDTQYF. The CDR3 coding sequence is TGCAGTGCTAGGCCCGATGGTCTAGCGGGAGGCGGCACAGATACGCAGTATTTT.

This clonotype was counted a few times. The V and J genes are TRBV29-1 and TRBJ2-2; a weak D match, TRBD1 (6 bases). The V gene's germline CDR1 is SQVTM and CDR2 ANQGSEA. The CDR3 is made up of 14 amino acids. The V end was cut by 4 bases, the J end by 2 bases, with 11 bases between. CDR3 sequence: CSVVGTKNTGELFF. The CDR3 DNA sequence: TGCAGCGTTGTGGGGACAAAAAACACCGGGGAGCTGTTTTTT.

This clonotype showed up just a few times. The V gene is TRBV20-1, the J gene TRBJ2-1; D ambiguous. This CDR3 has 12 residues. V dropped 4 bases and J dropped 8 bases, with 12 bases sitting between them. Germline-derived CDR1 and CDR2 are DFQATT and SNEGSKA (reference sequence). CDR3 residues: CSAKVSAHEQFF. CDR3 DNA: TGCAGTGCTAAGGTATCCGCACATGAGCAGTTCTTC.

This chain links TRBV20-1 with TRBJ1-2; possible D gene TRBD1, 5 bases. Germline V gene sequence: CDR1 DFQATT, CDR2 SNEGSKA (reference sequence). V was pared by 0 bases and J by 3 bases, with 14 bases between. The CDR3 spans 15 residues. The chain's CDR3 is CSARDLAGPHYGYTF. CDR3 DNA sequence: TGCAGTGCTAGAGATCTGGCGGGACCTCACTATGGCTACACCTTC.